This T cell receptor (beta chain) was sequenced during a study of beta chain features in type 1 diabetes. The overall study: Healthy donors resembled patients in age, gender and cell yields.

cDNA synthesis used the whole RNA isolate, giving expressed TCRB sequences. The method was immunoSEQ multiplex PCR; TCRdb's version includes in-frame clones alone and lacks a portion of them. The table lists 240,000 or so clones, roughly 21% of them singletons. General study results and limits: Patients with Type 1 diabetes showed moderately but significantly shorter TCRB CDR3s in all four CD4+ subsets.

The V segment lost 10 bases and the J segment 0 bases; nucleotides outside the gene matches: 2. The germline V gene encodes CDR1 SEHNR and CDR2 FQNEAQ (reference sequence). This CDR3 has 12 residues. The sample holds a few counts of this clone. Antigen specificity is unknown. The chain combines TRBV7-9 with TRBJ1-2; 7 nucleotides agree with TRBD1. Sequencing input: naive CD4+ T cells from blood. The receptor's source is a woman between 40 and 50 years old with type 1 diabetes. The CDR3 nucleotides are TGTGCCACCGGGACAGCTAACTATGGCTACACCTTC. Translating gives CATGTANYGYTF.